These 5 T cell receptor beta chains originate from one sample sequenced in a study of response to subunit inactivated influenza vaccine. TCRdb reprocessed the RT-PCR reads via MiXCR and lists one record per CDR3 protein. Here the sample spans more than 600,000 distinct CDR3 sequences, around 20% being singletons. The material sequenced was PBMCs from blood, taken roughly 5 days after vaccination. These receptors were collected from a man aged 50 to 60 who received an inactivated influenza vaccine.

The V gene is TRBV6-2 or TRBV6-3, the J gene TRBJ2-3; a weak D match, TRBD1 (5 bases). Germline V gene sequence: CDR1 MNHEY, CDR2 SVGEGT. There are 16 residues in the CDR3. V gave up 2 bases and J gave up 2 bases, with 14 bases separating them. This chain's CDR3 is CASSYRDRESTDTQYF. The CDR3 bases are TGTGCCAGCAGTTACCGCGACAGAGAGTCCACAGATACGCAGTATTTT.

This clonotype was detected many times. The chain combines TRBV7-9 with TRBJ1-2; the D gene is possibly TRBD1 (5 bases). CDR1 is SEHNR and CDR2 is FQNEAQ in the germline V gene (reference sequence). The length of the CDR3 is 12 residues. V was trimmed by 3 bases and J by 7 bases, leaving 9 bases between them. As DNA, the CDR3 is TGTGCCAGCAGCTTGACAGCAACTGGCTACACCTTC. Translation gives CASSLTATGYTF.

This clonotype was picked up many times. V usage is TRBV6-5 and J usage is TRBJ1-1; D remains unclear. The CDR3 has 14 residues. Germline V gene data show CDR1 as MNHEY and CDR2 as SVGAGI. V was pared by 1 base and J by 1 base, with 7 bases between. The CDR3 sequence: CASSYLQQNTEAFF. The CDR3 nucleotides read TGTGCCAGCAGTTACTTACAGCAGAACACTGAAGCTTTCTTT.

V gene TRBV6-2 or TRBV6-3 combines with J gene TRBJ2-4; TRBD2 matches 9 bases. Looked up from germline, CDR1 is MNHEY and CDR2 is SVGEGT. The V segment lost 2 bases and the J segment 0 bases; nucleotides outside the gene matches: 5. CDR3 length equals 17 residues. This CDR3 is CASSYRLAGLAKNIQYF. CDR3 sequence (DNA): TGTGCCAGCAGTTACCGCCTAGCGGGACTAGCCAAAAACATTCAGTACTTC.

This clonotype has more than one count but fewer than ten. The rearrangement joins TRBV14 to TRBJ2-7, with TRBD1 as a possible D gene (6 bases). The CDR3 covers 15 residues. CDR1 SGHDN and CDR2 FVKESK come from the germline V gene. Trimming cost V 4 bases and J 2 bases, with 15 bases left between them. The CDR3 spells CASSPGDNRAYEQYF. CDR3 DNA: TGTGCCAGCAGCCCCGGGGACAACCGCGCCTACGAGCAGTACTTC.